A single sample gave rise to the 21 T cell receptor beta chains below, sequenced in a study of T cell changes during pregnancy in multiple sclerosis. Profiling relied on immunoSEQ multiplex PCR, and the TCRdb table lists in-frame clones only, not all of them. This sample yields approximately 88,000 clones, of which 85% to 95% are seen a single time; approximately 4.5% belongs to the top ten. The material was peripheral blood, obtained in the first trimester of pregnancy. The source of these receptors is a female donor with multiple sclerosis, enrolled in a pregnancy study.

The rearrangement links TRBV10-3 to TRBJ2-3, with TRBD1 matching over 10 bases. V shed 6 bases, J shed 4 bases, and the junction held 7 bases outside the gene matches. Germline V CDR1 and CDR2: ENHRY, SYGVKD. The length of the CDR3 is 15 residues. Here the CDR3 DNA reads TGTGCCATCAGCACCGGGACAGGGGTCCCAGATACGCAGTATTTT. It codes for CAISTGTGVPDTQYF.

The chain has TRBV6-4 and TRBJ2-2; 11 nucleotides agree with TRBD2. The CDR3 runs 17 residues. The trim removed 0 bases at V and 5 bases at J, leaving 5 bases unmatched. From germline, CDR1 is MRHNA and CDR2 SNTAGT. The CDR3 DNA reads TGTGCCAGCAGTGACTCGGGACTAGCGGTAGGAACCGGGGAGCTGTTTTTT. Its protein product is CASSDSGLAVGTGELFF.

This chain uses TRBV5-1 with TRBJ2-3; 10 bases are a match to TRBD2. The CDR3 runs to 17 residues. In germline, CDR1 is SGHRS, CDR2 YFSETQ. V shed 4 bases and J 2 bases; nucleotides not matched to a gene: 10. The CDR3, as DNA: TGCGCCAGCAGCACCCTCCCCACTAGCGGGGTCACAGATACGCAGTATTTT. It specifies CASSTLPTSGVTDTQYF.

This chain links TRBV4-1 with TRBJ1-1; 7 bases match TRBD1. Losses at the gene ends were 4 bases for V and 3 bases for J; bases not matched to a gene: 8. CDR1 is MGHRA, CDR2 YSYEKL, per germline. The CDR3 has 15 residues. The CDR3 protein is CASSPRTGLYTEAFF. The CDR3 region has the DNA TGCGCCAGCAGCCCCCGGACAGGACTATACACTGAAGCTTTCTTT.

The chain uses TRBV5-6 and TRBJ1-1; no reliable D call. CDR3 size: 14 residues. The V end was cut by 0 bases, the J end by 7 bases, with 13 bases between. Germline lookup yields CDR1 SGHDT and CDR2 YYEEEE. The CDR3 DNA follows: TGTGCCAGCAGCTTGGGAGGGAGGTTAGGTGAAGCTTTCTTT. Translated, it gives CASSLGGRLGEAFF.

The rearrangement joins TRBV2 to TRBJ2-3; tentative D call: TRBD2 (6 bases). The CDR3 runs 17 residues. V was clipped by 6 bases and J by 6 bases, with 25 bases between them. The germline V gene has CDR1 SNHLY and CDR2 FYNNEI. CDR3 nucleotide sequence: TGTGCCAGCAGCCGAGGGGTCCTAGCGCCTTCTCCCGATACGCAGTATTTT. Its protein product is CASSRGVLAPSPDTQYF.

V is TRBV5-6 and J is TRBJ1-5; 9 positions match TRBD1. The length of the CDR3 is 16 residues. Germline V gene sequence: CDR1 SGHDT, CDR2 YYEEEE. Germline trimming cut 0 bases from V and 3 bases from J; bases unmatched to any gene: 4. Here the CDR3 DNA reads TGTGCCAGCAGCTTGGGGACAGGGGCCTACAATCAGCCCCAGCATTTT. Translating it yields CASSLGTGAYNQPQHF.

The CDR3 DNA sequence: TGCGCCAGCAGCCAAGAGGCCCCTAATCAGCCCCAGCATTTT. It yields the protein CASSQEAPNQPQHF. The rearrangement uses TRBV4-1 and TRBJ1-5, with no clear D. Germline CDR1 is MGHRA and CDR2 is YSYEKL. This CDR3 has 14 residues. Trimming removed 0 bases at V and 4 bases at J, with 7 bases between.

The rearrangement joins TRBV2 to TRBJ2-1, with TRBD2 identical over 12 bases. There are 15 residues in the CDR3. The V gene end was trimmed by 6 bases and the J gene end by 8 bases; junction bases not matched to a gene: 8. CDR1 and CDR2 from the germline V gene are SNHLY and FYNNEI. The CDR3 protein is CASRGASGGAYEQFF. CDR3 bases: TGTGCCAGCAGGGGGGCTAGCGGGGGGGCGTATGAGCAGTTCTTC. Complete variable domain (other parts from reference TRBV2 and TRBJ2-1): EPEVTQTPSHQVTQMGQEVILRCVPISNHLYFYWYRQILGQKVEFLVSFYNNEISEKSEIFDDQFSVERPDGSNFTLKIRSTKLEDSAMYFCASRGASGGAYEQFFGPGTRLTVL.

This sequence joins TRBV15 and TRBJ2-3; TRBD1 matches at 7 bases. The junction had 7 bases not matched to a gene; V was cut back by 3 bases and J by 1 base. The V gene's germline CDR1 is LNHNV and CDR2 YYDKDF (reference sequence). CDR3 length: 16 residues. CDR3: CATSSPGGEGTDTQYF. As DNA, the CDR3 is TGTGCCACCAGCAGCCCAGGGGGTGAAGGCACAGATACGCAGTATTTT.

CDR3 protein: CASSQYSSPVYGYTF. In nucleotides, the CDR3 is TGTGCCAGCAGCCAGTATTCCTCCCCCGTCTATGGCTACACCTTC. The chain employs TRBV7-9 and TRBJ1-2; D is uncertain. Trimming left V 5 bases short and J 4 bases short, with 17 bases between. CDR1 and CDR2 (germline): SEHNR, FQNEAQ (reference sequence). The CDR3 covers 15 residues.

This chain joins TRBV5-6 and TRBJ2-5, with D perhaps TRBD2 (6 bases). The V gene's germline CDR1 is SGHDT and CDR2 YYEEEE. V shed 0 bases and J shed 4 bases, with 10 bases lying between them. This CDR3 has 14 amino acids. The CDR3 is CASSLGRRGETQYF. The CDR3 DNA is TGTGCCAGCAGCTTGGGGCGGCGGGGAGAGACCCAGTACTTC.

This clone was observed a single time. This chain uses TRBV4-1 with TRBJ2-3, with D possibly TRBD1 on 5 matching bases. CDR3 length: 17 amino acids. V dropped 0 bases and J dropped 6 bases, with 19 bases sitting between them. CDR1 and CDR2 (germline): MGHRA, YSYEKL. The CDR3 sequence: CASSQEGQGTEMDTQYF. CDR3 nucleotides: TGCGCCAGCAGCCAAGAGGGCCAGGGTACCGAAATGGATACGCAGTATTTT.

V is TRBV29-1 and J is TRBJ2-1; 10 bases are a match to TRBD1. V was clipped by 3 bases and J by 2 bases; unmatched bases: 4. Germline V lookup: CDR1 SQVTM, CDR2 ANQGSEA. This CDR3 is 15 amino acids long. CDR3 residues: CSVEGGQGTYNEQFF. Here the CDR3 DNA reads TGCAGCGTTGAGGGGGGACAGGGGACCTACAATGAGCAGTTCTTC.

The sample holds one count of this clone. The rearrangement uses TRBV7-9 and TRBJ2-7; 7 nucleotides align to TRBD1. CDR3 length: 13 amino acids. After removal of 5 bases from V and 5 bases from J, the junction contained 6 bases not matched to a gene. Germline assignment: CDR1 SEHNR and CDR2 FQNEAQ (reference sequence). Here the CDR3 reads CASSPDRANEQYF. The CDR3 DNA is TGTGCCAGCAGCCCCGACAGGGCCAACGAGCAGTACTTC.

The chain links TRBV5-1 to TRBJ2-5, with a weak D call TRBD2 (6 bases). Trimming left V 0 bases short and J 3 bases short, with 6 bases between. In germline, CDR1 is SGHRS, CDR2 YFSETQ. The CDR3 runs 13 residues. The CDR3 protein is CASSLGGEETQYF. The CDR3 DNA is TGCGCCAGCAGCTTGGGGGGGGAAGAGACCCAGTACTTC. Complete variable domain (other parts from reference TRBV5-1 and TRBJ2-5): KAGVTQTPRYLIKTRGQQVTLSCSPISGHRSVSWYQQTPGQGLQFLFEYFSETQRNKGNFPGRFSGRQFSNSRSEMNVSTLELGDSALYLCASSLGGEETQYFGPGTRLLVL.

The V and J genes are TRBV7-6 and TRBJ1-6, with D possibly TRBD1 on 5 matching bases. This CDR3 contains 15 residues. The germline gives CDR1 SGHVS, CDR2 FNYEAQ. V was trimmed by 1 base and J by 14 bases, leaving 18 bases between them. The CDR3 DNA reads TGTGCCAGCAGCTTAGTACAGGACCATAATTCGGCCCTCCACTTT. Its translation is CASSLVQDHNSALHF.

The genes are TRBV10-2 and TRBJ1-2; D remains unclear. V lost 7 bases to trimming and J lost 8 bases, with 14 bases between them. CDR1 and CDR2 from the germline V gene are WSHSY and SAAADI. The length of the CDR3 is 12 residues. CDR3 DNA sequence: TGCGCCAGCATTAGTGCTTCCTGGGGCTACACCTTC. It is translated as CASISASWGYTF.

The J gene is TRBJ2-2, the V gene TRBV9; 9 bases are a match to TRBD2. V shed 4 bases and J 6 bases; nucleotides not matched to a gene: 13. The length of the CDR3 is 17 residues. Germline V gives CDR1 SGDLS, CDR2 YYNGEE. This chain's CDR3 is CASSPGERGVSSGELFF. CDR3 nucleotide sequence: TGTGCCAGCAGCCCCGGAGAGCGGGGGGTGTCGTCCGGGGAGCTGTTTTTT.

CDR3 sequence: CASQYSEETQYF. DNA for the CDR3: TGTGCCAGCCAATACAGTGAGGAGACCCAGTACTTC. V and J are TRBV25-1 and TRBJ2-5; D is uncertain. Germline V gives CDR1 MGHDK, CDR2 SYGVNS. Trimming removed 8 bases from V and 5 bases from J, with 12 bases in between. CDR3 length: 12 residues.

CDR3 region: CATSGTGALGAFF. CDR3 nucleotide sequence: TGTGCCACTTCCGGGACAGGGGCCCTTGGGGCTTTCTTT. The V gene is TRBV15, the J gene TRBJ1-1; 10 bases are shared with TRBD1. J was trimmed by 11 bases and V by 9 bases; bases with no gene match: 12. The CDR3 has 13 amino acids. Germline V gene lookup returns CDR1 LNHNV and CDR2 YYDKDF (reference sequence).